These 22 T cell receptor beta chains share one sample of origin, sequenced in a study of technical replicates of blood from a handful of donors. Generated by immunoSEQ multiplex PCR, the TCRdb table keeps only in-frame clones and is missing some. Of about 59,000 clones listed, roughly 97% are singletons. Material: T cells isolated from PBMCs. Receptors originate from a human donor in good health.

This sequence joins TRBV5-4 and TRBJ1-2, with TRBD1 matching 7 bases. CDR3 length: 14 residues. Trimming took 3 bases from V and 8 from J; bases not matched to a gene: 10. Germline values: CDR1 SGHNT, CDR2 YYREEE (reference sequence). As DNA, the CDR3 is TGTGCCAGCAGCTCCGAGAATATGACAGGGGGCTACACCTTC. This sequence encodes CASSSENMTGGYTF.

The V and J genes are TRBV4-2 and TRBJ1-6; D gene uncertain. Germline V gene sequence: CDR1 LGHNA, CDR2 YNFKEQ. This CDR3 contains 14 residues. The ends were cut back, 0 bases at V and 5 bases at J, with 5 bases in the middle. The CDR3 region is CASSQEYNNSPLHF. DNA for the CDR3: TGTGCCAGCAGCCAAGAGTACAATAATTCACCCCTCCACTTT.

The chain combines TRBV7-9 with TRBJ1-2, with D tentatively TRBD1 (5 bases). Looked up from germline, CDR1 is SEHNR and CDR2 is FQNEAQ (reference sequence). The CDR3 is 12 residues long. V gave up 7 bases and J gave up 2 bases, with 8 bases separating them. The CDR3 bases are TGTGCCAGCACCCGGGGGAACTATGGCTACACCTTC. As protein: CASTRGNYGYTF.

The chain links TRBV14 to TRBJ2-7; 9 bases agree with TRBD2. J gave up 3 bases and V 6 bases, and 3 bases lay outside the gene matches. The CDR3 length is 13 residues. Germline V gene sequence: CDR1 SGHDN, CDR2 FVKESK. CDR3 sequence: CASRTSGYYEQYF. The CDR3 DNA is TGTGCCAGCAGGACTAGCGGATACTACGAGCAGTACTTC. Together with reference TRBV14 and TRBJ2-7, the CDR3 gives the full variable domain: EAGVTQFPSHSVIEKGQTVTLRCDPISGHDNLYWYRRVMGKEIKFLLHFVKESKQDESGMPNNRFLAERTGGTYSTLKVQPAELEDSGVYFCASRTSGYYEQYFGPGTRLTVT.

CDR3 region: CASSLLSGGLAKNIQYF. The CDR3 DNA reads TGTGCCAGCAGTCTTTTGAGCGGGGGACTAGCCAAAAACATTCAGTACTTC. The chain combines TRBV28 with TRBJ2-4, with 8 bases aligning to TRBD2. From germline, CDR1 is MDHEN and CDR2 SYDVKM. The length of the CDR3 is 17 residues. The junction had 9 bases not matched to a gene; V was cut back by 5 bases and J by 0 bases.

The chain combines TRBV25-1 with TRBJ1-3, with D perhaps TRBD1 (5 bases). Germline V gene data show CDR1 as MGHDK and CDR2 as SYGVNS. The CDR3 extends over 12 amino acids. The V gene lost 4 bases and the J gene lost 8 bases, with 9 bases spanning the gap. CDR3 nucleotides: TGTGCCAGCAGTGGCAGGGCTGACACCATATATTTT. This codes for CASSGRADTIYF. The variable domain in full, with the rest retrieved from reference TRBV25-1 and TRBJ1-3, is EADIYQTPRYLVIGTGKKITLECSQTMGHDKMYWYQQDPGMELHLIHYSYGVNSTEKGDLSSESTVSRIRTEHFPLTLESARPSHTSQYLCASSGRADTIYFGEGSWLTVV.

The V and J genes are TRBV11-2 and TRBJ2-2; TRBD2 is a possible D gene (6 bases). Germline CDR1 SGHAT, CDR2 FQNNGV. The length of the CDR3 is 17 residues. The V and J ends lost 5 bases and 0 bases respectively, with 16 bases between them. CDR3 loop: CASSQSAGGTNTGELFF. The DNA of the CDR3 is TGTGCCAGCAGCCAAAGTGCTGGGGGGACGAACACCGGGGAGCTGTTTTTT.

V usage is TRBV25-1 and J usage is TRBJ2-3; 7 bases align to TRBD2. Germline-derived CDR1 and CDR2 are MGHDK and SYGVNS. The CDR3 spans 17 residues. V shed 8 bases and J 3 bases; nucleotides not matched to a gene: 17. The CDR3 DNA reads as TGTGCCAGCGGGGGGGGGTCCCTCCGGGGAGTGACAGATACGCAGTATTTT. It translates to CASGGGSLRGVTDTQYF.

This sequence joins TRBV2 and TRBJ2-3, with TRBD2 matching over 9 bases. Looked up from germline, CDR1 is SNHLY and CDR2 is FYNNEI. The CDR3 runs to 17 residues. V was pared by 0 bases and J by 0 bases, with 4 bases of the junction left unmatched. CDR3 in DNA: TGTGCCAGCAGTGAAGCGCTAGCGGGGACTAGCACAGATACGCAGTATTTT. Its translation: CASSEALAGTSTDTQYF.

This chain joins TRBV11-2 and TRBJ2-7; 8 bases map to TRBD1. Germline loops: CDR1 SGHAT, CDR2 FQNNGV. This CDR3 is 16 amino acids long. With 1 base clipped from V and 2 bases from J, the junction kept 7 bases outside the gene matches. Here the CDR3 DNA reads TGTGCCAGCAGCTTAGGATGGGGACAGGTGACCTACGAGCAGTACTTC. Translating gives CASSLGWGQVTYEQYF.

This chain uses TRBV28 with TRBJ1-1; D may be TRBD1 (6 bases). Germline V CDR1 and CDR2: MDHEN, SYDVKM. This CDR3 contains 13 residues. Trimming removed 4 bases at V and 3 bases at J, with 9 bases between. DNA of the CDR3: TGTGCCAGCAGTTCCCCAGGGGACACTGAAGCTTTCTTT. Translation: CASSSPGDTEAFF.

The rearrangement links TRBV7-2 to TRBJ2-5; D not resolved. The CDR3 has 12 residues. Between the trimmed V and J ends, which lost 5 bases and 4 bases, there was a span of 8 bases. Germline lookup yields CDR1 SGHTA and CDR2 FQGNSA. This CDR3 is CASSPRSETQYF. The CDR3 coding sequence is TGTGCCAGCAGCCCGCGCTCAGAGACCCAGTACTTC.

DNA of the CDR3: TGCGCCAGCAGCCAAGAGACAGGGGGAAACACCATATATTTT. Encoded protein: CASSQETGGNTIYF. The chain has TRBV4-1 and TRBJ1-3, with 7 bases fitting TRBD1. This CDR3 is built from 14 residues. Germline CDR1 MGHRA, CDR2 YSYEKL. With V trimmed by 0 bases and J by 4 bases, 0 bases remained unmatched.

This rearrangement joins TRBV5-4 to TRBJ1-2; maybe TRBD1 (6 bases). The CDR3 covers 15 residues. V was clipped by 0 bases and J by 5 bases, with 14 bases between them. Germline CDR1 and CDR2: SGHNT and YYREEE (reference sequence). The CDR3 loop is CASSLGGGRGYGYTF. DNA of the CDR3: TGTGCCAGCAGCTTGGGAGGTGGTAGGGGGTATGGCTACACCTTC.

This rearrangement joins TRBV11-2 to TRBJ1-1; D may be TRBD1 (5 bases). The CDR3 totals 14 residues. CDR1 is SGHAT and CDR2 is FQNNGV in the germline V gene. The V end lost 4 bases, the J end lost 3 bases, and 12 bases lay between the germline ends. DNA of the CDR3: TGTGCCAGCAGCTGGGGACTGAGGGACACTGAAGCTTTCTTT. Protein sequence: CASSWGLRDTEAFF.

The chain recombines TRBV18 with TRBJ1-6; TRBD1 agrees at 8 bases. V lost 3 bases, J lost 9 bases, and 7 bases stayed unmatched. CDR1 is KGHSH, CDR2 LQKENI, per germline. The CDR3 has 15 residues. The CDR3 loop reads CASSPGQGAGSPLHF. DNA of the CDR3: TGTGCCAGCTCACCCGGACAGGGTGCTGGTTCACCCCTCCACTTT.

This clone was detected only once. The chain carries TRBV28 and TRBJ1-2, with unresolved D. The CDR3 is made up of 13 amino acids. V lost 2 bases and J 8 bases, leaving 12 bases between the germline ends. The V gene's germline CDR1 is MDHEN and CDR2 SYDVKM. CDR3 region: CASSLRAGLGYTF. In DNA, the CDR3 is TGTGCCAGCAGTTTACGGGCGGGGTTAGGCTACACCTTC.

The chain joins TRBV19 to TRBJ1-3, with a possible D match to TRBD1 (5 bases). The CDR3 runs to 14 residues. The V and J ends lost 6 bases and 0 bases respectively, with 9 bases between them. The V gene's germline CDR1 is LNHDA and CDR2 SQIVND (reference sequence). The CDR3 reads CASRGGFSGNTIYF. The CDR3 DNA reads TGTGCCAGTAGGGGGGGATTCTCTGGAAACACCATATATTTT. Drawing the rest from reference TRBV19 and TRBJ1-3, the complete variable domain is DGGITQSPKYLFRKEGQNVTLSCEQNLNHDAMYWYRQDPGQGLRLIYYSQIVNDFQKGDIAEGYSVSREKKESFPLTVTSAQKNPTAFYLCASRGGFSGNTIYFGEGSWLTVV.

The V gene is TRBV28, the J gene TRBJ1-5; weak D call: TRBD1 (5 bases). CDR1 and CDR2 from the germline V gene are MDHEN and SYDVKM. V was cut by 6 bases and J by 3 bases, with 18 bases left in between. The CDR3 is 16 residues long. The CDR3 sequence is CASSRPTQGLNQPQHF. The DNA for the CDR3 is TGTGCCAGCAGCCGCCCCACCCAGGGACTCAATCAGCCCCAGCATTTT.

CDR3 loop: CASIEAGKREAFF. In DNA, the CDR3 is TGTGCCAGCATAGAGGCCGGGAAGAGAGAAGCTTTCTTT. The chain recombines TRBV6-5 with TRBJ1-1; D unresolved. This CDR3 contains 13 residues. The V end lost 7 bases, the J end lost 8 bases, and 17 bases lay between the germline ends. CDR1 and CDR2 (germline): MNHEY, SVGAGI.

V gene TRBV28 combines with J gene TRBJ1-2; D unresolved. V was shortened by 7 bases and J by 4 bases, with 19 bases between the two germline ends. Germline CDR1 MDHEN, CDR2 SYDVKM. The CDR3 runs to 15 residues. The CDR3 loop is CASKFAGGGIYGYTF. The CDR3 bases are TGTGCCAGCAAGTTTGCTGGAGGAGGGATCTATGGCTACACCTTC.

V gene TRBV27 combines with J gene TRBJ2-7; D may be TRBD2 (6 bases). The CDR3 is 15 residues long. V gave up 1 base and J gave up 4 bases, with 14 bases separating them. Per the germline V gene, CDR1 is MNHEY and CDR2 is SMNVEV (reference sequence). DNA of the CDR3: TGTGCCAGCAGTTTATTCGCGGGAAGAACGTACGAGCAGTACTTC. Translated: CASSLFAGRTYEQYF.